Sequencing of this T cell receptor beta chain was carried out in a study of blood T cell repertoires in COVID-19 (dated by TCRdb to 2018 to 2020). Regarding the complete study: The collaborator samples originated in the United States, Italy and Spain and spanned the acute and convalescent phases of COVID-19. The material from the prospective study consisted of cDNA or gDNA derived from T cells, B-cell-depleted T cells, or PBMCs. The dataset comprised deeply sampled blood TCRbeta repertoires from subjects exposed to, actively infected with, or recovered from COVID-19. A freely available public database, intended as a resource for researchers studying the immune response to SARS-CoV-2, is where the repertoires were released. Samples came from the ongoing ImmuneRACE study (first 160 participants) plus 1,254 subjects from 6 global collaborators. Nearly every sample came with metadata listing a de-identified subject ID, COVID-19 status, age in years and sex. Where HLA class I and class II types were available, the types were taken from metadata supplied by the sample provider, not from assay-based typing. What the study reported, not specific to this receptor: The amount of clinical and demographic metadata varied by source and participant and was provided uncurated.

TCRbeta CDR3 regions were amplified from genomic DNA by means of the immunoSEQ Assay, a bias-controlled multiplex PCR. As for the authors' bioinformatics: Within the assay, amplification of reference gene primers was used to estimate how many nucleated cells each sample contained. Sequence reads were collapsed and filtered to measure the absolute abundance of every unique TCRbeta CDR3 rearrangement. For each sample, productive Simpson clonality was calculated by taking the square root of Simpson's diversity index across productive rearrangements. The clones in this table, taken by TCRdb from immuneACCESS, are in-frame only. Not every clone is retained; where verified, under half of the shortfall comes from an unresolved V gene, and the cause of the rest is unknown. From that table come the V and J calls and clone size; the DNA was used to work out D and trimming. Present in this sample are over 150,000 clones, around 95% of which were seen just once. The ten largest make up 0.76% of the sample.

At one collaborating source in Seattle, patients were enrolled during active infection and were followed longitudinally through the course of disease. Whole blood was collected in K2EDTA tubes by collaborating institutions according to the institutions' own protocols. For TCRbeta analysis, collaborators shipped samples in one of three forms: frozen whole blood, isolated PBMCs, or DNA extracted from either of those sample types. In the case of this clone: The target of this receptor is not known. Per-nucleotide qualities are absent, and no much larger clonotype sits a single base away.

The germline V end is reduced by 4 bases and the J end by 6 bases; junction bases left unmatched: 5. The CDR3, cysteine through phenylalanine, is 14 amino acids long. Just the 42-base CDR3 DNA is kept, in frame starting at base 1. Taken from the germline V gene, the CDR1 and CDR2 loops are MGHRA and YSYEKL. This chain joins TRBV4-1 to TRBJ1-2; 10 junctional bases match TRBD1. The sample taken for sequencing was peripheral blood. This clonotype was obtained from a man aged 25-45 years with COVID-19, enrolled during active disease. The CDR3 here reads CASSPGQGVDGYTF. In nucleotide form, the sequence is TGCGCCAGCAGCCCTGGACAGGGGGTCGATGGCTACACCTTC.